This TCR beta chain originates from a study of blood T cell repertoires in COVID-19. Assay: immunoSEQ multiplex PCR; the TCRdb copy retains only in-frame clones and omits some. The sample has 160,000 or so clones, around 80% seen once; the top ten hold about 5.6%. Germline assignment: CDR1 KGHDR and CDR2 SFDVKD. This CDR3 spans 13 amino acids. V was clipped by 3 bases and J by 13 bases, with 15 bases between them. Recruitment covered about two dozen US areas and drew participants whose ages spanned roughly 18 to 100 years. Either two negative PCRs, clearance, or symptom resolution qualified Cohort 3 donors as recovered.

Sequences were obtained from PBMCs or T cells enriched from blood (not recorded which). The sequence came from a middle-aged man who had recovered from COVID-19. The chain joins TRBV24-1 to TRBJ1-5; D remains unclear. The CDR3 DNA is TGTGCCACCAGTGATAAACAGCCCCGTCCACAGCATTTT. Protein: CATSDKQPRPQHF.